The rows below give T cell receptor beta chains drawn from one sample of a study of long-term antiretroviral therapy in people with HIV. Some clones are missing from TCRdb's copy, which holds only in-frame ones; the method was immunoSEQ multiplex PCR. The repertoire holds tens of thousands of clones, with roughly nine tenths as singletons. The sample here was unsorted PBMCs, taken 0.1 years before starting antiretroviral therapy. Receptors originate from a woman aged 50 to 60 with HIV. Each CDR3 is given with its conserved first and last residue. Each record gives: V gene, J gene, clone size, D gene, CDR3 DNA, CDR3 protein. The D gene is left open where the match is weak. A row's size may be missing; if present it is once, few, many or a size class.

v_gene: TRBV5-4
j_gene: TRBJ2-3
abundance: .
d_gene: .
CDR3nt: TGTGCCAGCAGCCAGCAGGGCACAGATACGCAGTATTTT
CDR3aa: CASSQQGTDTQYF

v_gene: TRBV10-2
j_gene: TRBJ2-1
abundance: .
d_gene: TRBD2
CDR3nt: TGCGCCAGCAGCCCCAGAGGGGCGGGGGGGGTAAGGTATGAGCAGTTCTTC
CDR3aa: CASSPRGAGGVRYEQFF

v_gene: TRBV2
j_gene: TRBJ1-2
abundance: .
d_gene: .
CDR3nt: TGTGCCAGCAGTGCGGGAACATCTACTCTCTATGGCTACACCTTC
CDR3aa: CASSAGTSTLYGYTF

v_gene: TRBV7-9
j_gene: TRBJ2-2
abundance: .
d_gene: .
CDR3nt: TGTGCCAGCAGCCCCAGGTTATCGCAGAAAGACGCCGGGGAGCTGTTTTTT
CDR3aa: CASSPRLSQKDAGELFF

v_gene: TRBV6-5
j_gene: TRBJ1-3
abundance: .
d_gene: .
CDR3nt: TGTGCCAGCAGTTTCGACGGGAACTCTGGAAACACCATATATTTT
CDR3aa: CASSFDGNSGNTIYF

v_gene: TRBV29-1
j_gene: TRBJ2-1
abundance: .
d_gene: TRBD2
CDR3nt: TGCAGCGTTGCGGGCTGGAGGCGGGGGGGCCACAATGAGCAGTTCTTC
CDR3aa: CSVAGWRRGGHNEQFF

v_gene: TRBV7-9
j_gene: TRBJ2-3
abundance: .
d_gene: .
CDR3nt: TGTGCCAGCAGCCCAGCATATACGCAGTATTTT
CDR3aa: CASSPAYTQYF

v_gene: TRBV27
j_gene: TRBJ2-5
abundance: .
d_gene: TRBD2
CDR3nt: TGTGCCAGTATGGGACTAGACGCAGAGACCCAGTACTTC
CDR3aa: CASMGLDAETQYF

v_gene: TRBV5-1
j_gene: TRBJ2-2
abundance: few
d_gene: .
CDR3nt: TGCGCCAGCAGCTTGGTTGGAAACACCGGGGAGCTGTTTTTT
CDR3aa: CASSLVGNTGELFF

v_gene: TRBV5-1
j_gene: TRBJ2-5
abundance: .
d_gene: TRBD1
CDR3nt: TGCGCCAGCAGCTTGGGGACAGGGCTGAGGGAGACCCAGTACTTC
CDR3aa: CASSLGTGLRETQYF

v_gene: TRBV4-2
j_gene: TRBJ1-1
abundance: .
d_gene: TRBD1
CDR3nt: TGTGCCAGCAGCCAAAACAGGGGCTTGAAGGCTGAAGCTTTCTTT
CDR3aa: CASSQNRGLKAEAFF

v_gene: TRBV7-9
j_gene: TRBJ2-7
abundance: .
d_gene: .
CDR3nt: TGTGCCAGCAGCTCCACAGGGCTAGTGCACGAGCAGTACTTC
CDR3aa: CASSSTGLVHEQYF

v_gene: TRBV7-6
j_gene: TRBJ2-5
abundance: .
d_gene: TRBD1
CDR3nt: TGTGCCAGCAGCCCCGGGACAGGCCAAGAGACCCAGTACTTC
CDR3aa: CASSPGTGQETQYF

v_gene: TRBV10-3
j_gene: TRBJ2-7
abundance: .
d_gene: .
CDR3nt: TGTGCCATCAGTGATCCAAGACCAGGGTGGAGATACGAGCAGTACTTC
CDR3aa: CAISDPRPGWRYEQYF

v_gene: TRBV18
j_gene: TRBJ2-2
abundance: .
d_gene: TRBD2
CDR3nt: TGTGCCAGCTCCCTTAGCGGGGGCGCGAACACCGGGGAGCTGTTTTTT
CDR3aa: CASSLSGGANTGELFF

v_gene: TRBV5-1
j_gene: TRBJ1-2
abundance: .
d_gene: .
CDR3nt: TGCGCCAGCAGCTTGGATGGCCCCTATGGCTACACCTTC
CDR3aa: CASSLDGPYGYTF

v_gene: TRBV11-2
j_gene: TRBJ1-2
abundance: .
d_gene: TRBD1
CDR3nt: TGTGCCAGCACCCCGGGACAGGGCTCTGGCTACACCTTC
CDR3aa: CASTPGQGSGYTF

v_gene: TRBV30
j_gene: TRBJ2-7
abundance: .
d_gene: TRBD1
CDR3nt: TGTGCCTGGACACCGGGACAGGGGGCTTACGAGCAGTACTTC
CDR3aa: CAWTPGQGAYEQYF

v_gene: TRBV5-4
j_gene: TRBJ1-2
abundance: .
d_gene: TRBD1
CDR3nt: TGTGCCAGCAGCACCGGGACAGGACCCTATGGCTACACCTTC
CDR3aa: CASSTGTGPYGYTF

v_gene: TRBV9
j_gene: TRBJ2-7
abundance: .
d_gene: TRBD1
CDR3nt: TGTGCCAGTACTACGGGACAGGGGGCCTACGAGCAGTACTTC
CDR3aa: CASTTGQGAYEQYF

v_gene: TRBV25-1
j_gene: TRBJ1-2
abundance: .
d_gene: .
CDR3nt: TGTGCCAGCAGTGATCACGGTACTAACTATGGCTACACCTTC
CDR3aa: CASSDHGTNYGYTF

v_gene: TRBV4-1
j_gene: TRBJ2-3
abundance: .
d_gene: .
CDR3nt: TGCGCCAGCAGCCAACCAACTAGCACAGATACGCAGTATTTT
CDR3aa: CASSQPTSTDTQYF

v_gene: TRBV27
j_gene: TRBJ2-7
abundance: .
d_gene: TRBD1
CDR3nt: TGTGCCAGCGGAGACAGGGACTCCTACGAGCAGTACTTC
CDR3aa: CASGDRDSYEQYF

v_gene: TRBV21-1
j_gene: TRBJ1-2
abundance: .
d_gene: .
CDR3nt: TGTGCCAGCAGCAAAGAGAAGAGGCAGGTTCATACTAACTATGGCTACACCTTC
CDR3aa: CASSKEKRQVHTNYGYTF

v_gene: TRBV12-5
j_gene: TRBJ1-1
abundance: .
d_gene: .
CDR3nt: TGTGCTAGTGGTTTGAACCTGAACACTGAAGCTTTCTTT
CDR3aa: CASGLNLNTEAFF

v_gene: TRBV18
j_gene: TRBJ2-5
abundance: .
d_gene: .
CDR3nt: TGTGCCAGCTCAGCGACCCTTACTTTAAGCGCAGAGACCCAGTACTTC
CDR3aa: CASSATLTLSAETQYF

v_gene: TRBV11-2
j_gene: TRBJ1-5
abundance: few
d_gene: .
CDR3nt: TGTGCCAGCAGCTTCGGACTACCGGATCAGCCCCAGCATTTT
CDR3aa: CASSFGLPDQPQHF

v_gene: TRBV4-3
j_gene: TRBJ2-7
abundance: .
d_gene: TRBD1
CDR3nt: TGCGCCAGCAGCTACCGGGACAGGGATGGCGAGCAGTACTTC
CDR3aa: CASSYRDRDGEQYF

v_gene: TRBV14
j_gene: TRBJ1-2
abundance: .
d_gene: .
CDR3nt: TGTGCCAGCAGCCAAGTTGATAGGGTGTTCGGCTACACCTTC
CDR3aa: CASSQVDRVFGYTF

v_gene: TRBV9
j_gene: TRBJ1-2
abundance: once
d_gene: .
CDR3nt: TGTGCCAGCAGCCAAAGGACGGTGGGCTATGGCTACACCTTC
CDR3aa: CASSQRTVGYGYTF

v_gene: TRBV2
j_gene: TRBJ2-5
abundance: .
d_gene: TRBD2
CDR3nt: TGTGCCAGCAGATCGACTAGCGGTCTTCAAGAGACCCAGTACTTC
CDR3aa: CASRSTSGLQETQYF

v_gene: TRBV5-1
j_gene: TRBJ1-1
abundance: .
d_gene: .
CDR3nt: TGCGCCAGCAGCTTTACAACACCAGTGACTGAAGCTTTCTTT
CDR3aa: CASSFTTPVTEAFF

v_gene: TRBV6-5
j_gene: TRBJ1-3
abundance: .
d_gene: TRBD1
CDR3nt: TGTGCCAGCAGTTACTCGGAGGGGGCAACTGGAAACACCATATATTTT
CDR3aa: CASSYSEGATGNTIYF

v_gene: TRBV5-6
j_gene: TRBJ2-5
abundance: .
d_gene: .
CDR3nt: TGTGCCAGCAGCTTGGGGGCCCCTCTAGGCCCGAAAGAGACCCAGTACTTC
CDR3aa: CASSLGAPLGPKETQYF

v_gene: TRBV5-6
j_gene: TRBJ2-7
abundance: .
d_gene: TRBD2
CDR3nt: TGTGCCAGCAGCTTGGTGGGCCTAGCGGGGGACGAGCAGTACTTC
CDR3aa: CASSLVGLAGDEQYF

v_gene: TRBV7-9
j_gene: TRBJ1-1
abundance: .
d_gene: .
CDR3nt: TGTGCCAGCAGCTTAGAGGGCTATGGGGGATTGAACACTGAAGCTTTCTTT
CDR3aa: CASSLEGYGGLNTEAFF

v_gene: TRBV19
j_gene: TRBJ2-7
abundance: .
d_gene: TRBD1
CDR3nt: TGTGCCAGTAGTATGCGGGACAGGGGGCGCGAGCAGTACTTC
CDR3aa: CASSMRDRGREQYF

v_gene: TRBV19
j_gene: TRBJ2-7
abundance: .
d_gene: TRBD2
CDR3nt: TGTGCCAGTAGTCCTAGCGGGGGGTCCTACGAGCAGTACTTC
CDR3aa: CASSPSGGSYEQYF

v_gene: TRBV4-3
j_gene: TRBJ1-2
abundance: .
d_gene: TRBD1
CDR3nt: TGCGCCAGCAGCCAGACCGGACAGGGAGATGGCTACACCTTC
CDR3aa: CASSQTGQGDGYTF

v_gene: TRBV7-9
j_gene: TRBJ2-7
abundance: .
d_gene: .
CDR3nt: TGTGCCAGCAGCTTATCAGGGGCGGACTCCTACGAGCAGTACTTC
CDR3aa: CASSLSGADSYEQYF

v_gene: TRBV5-1
j_gene: TRBJ2-5
abundance: .
d_gene: .
CDR3nt: TGCGCCAGCAGTACAGGCCAGGGTGGAGAGACCCAGTACTTC
CDR3aa: CASSTGQGGETQYF

v_gene: TRBV5-6
j_gene: TRBJ2-5
abundance: .
d_gene: TRBD2
CDR3nt: TGTGCCAGCAGCTTTCCCCCTAGCGGGGGACGAGAGACCCAGTACTTC
CDR3aa: CASSFPPSGGRETQYF

v_gene: TRBV5-8
j_gene: TRBJ2-3
abundance: once
d_gene: TRBD1
CDR3nt: TGTGCCAGCACAAACCCGGGACAGGAGTACACAGATACGCAGTATTTT
CDR3aa: CASTNPGQEYTDTQYF

v_gene: TRBV7-2
j_gene: TRBJ1-6
abundance: few
d_gene: .
CDR3nt: TGTGCCAGCAGCTTTAGCCGATTTAATTCACCCCTCCACTTT
CDR3aa: CASSFSRFNSPLHF

v_gene: TRBV11-3
j_gene: TRBJ1-5
abundance: .
d_gene: TRBD1
CDR3nt: TGTGCCAGCAGCTTAGGGGGGACAGGGGGCTTTCAGCCCCAGCATTTT
CDR3aa: CASSLGGTGGFQPQHF

v_gene: TRBV7-9
j_gene: TRBJ1-4
abundance: .
d_gene: .
CDR3nt: TGTGCCAGCAGCCCAGACGGGACAAGGGATGAAAAACTGTTTTTT
CDR3aa: CASSPDGTRDEKLFF

v_gene: TRBV19
j_gene: TRBJ1-6
abundance: .
d_gene: .
CDR3nt: TGTGCCAGTAGTATGGACAGCGGCTATAATTCACCCCTCCACTTT
CDR3aa: CASSMDSGYNSPLHF

v_gene: TRBV18
j_gene: TRBJ1-2
abundance: .
d_gene: .
CDR3nt: TGTGCCAGCTCAGTCACTACAGGGCTAGCGGGGGATGGCTACACCTTC
CDR3aa: CASSVTTGLAGDGYTF

v_gene: TRBV29-1
j_gene: TRBJ1-2
abundance: .
d_gene: .
CDR3nt: TGCAGCGTTGGCGGCAGGGGCTTCGGCTACACCTTC
CDR3aa: CSVGGRGFGYTF

v_gene: TRBV27
j_gene: TRBJ1-1
abundance: .
d_gene: TRBD1
CDR3nt: TGTGCCAGCAGTCAACAGGGGAGGACTGAAGCTTTCTTT
CDR3aa: CASSQQGRTEAFF

v_gene: TRBV9
j_gene: TRBJ1-2
abundance: .
d_gene: TRBD1
CDR3nt: TGTGCCAGCAGCGTCCAGACAGGGGGTCAATATGGCTACACCTTC
CDR3aa: CASSVQTGGQYGYTF

v_gene: TRBV7-2
j_gene: TRBJ2-2
abundance: .
d_gene: TRBD1
CDR3nt: TGTGCCAGCAGCTCTCGCGACAGGGCGGTCTCCGCCGGGGAGCTGTTTTTT
CDR3aa: CASSSRDRAVSAGELFF

v_gene: TRBV29-1
j_gene: TRBJ2-3
abundance: .
d_gene: TRBD2
CDR3nt: TGCAGCGTTGCTGGCGGGGGGAGCACAGATACGCAGTATTTT
CDR3aa: CSVAGGGSTDTQYF

v_gene: TRBV5-5
j_gene: TRBJ2-2
abundance: .
d_gene: .
CDR3nt: TGTGCCAGCAGCCTGCCGTCGAACACCGGGGAGCTGTTTTTT
CDR3aa: CASSLPSNTGELFF

v_gene: TRBV7-8
j_gene: TRBJ2-7
abundance: .
d_gene: .
CDR3nt: TGTGCCAGCAGCCCGAAGGGGCGAGTTCTACCGCCCTACGAGCAGTACTTC
CDR3aa: CASSPKGRVLPPYEQYF

v_gene: TRBV2
j_gene: TRBJ2-7
abundance: .
d_gene: TRBD1
CDR3nt: TGTGCCAGCAGTGAGGTCAGGGGGCGTGAGCAGTACTTC
CDR3aa: CASSEVRGREQYF

v_gene: TRBV7-2
j_gene: TRBJ2-1
abundance: .
d_gene: .
CDR3nt: TGTGCCAGCAGCCAGATGGAAGTTTCCTACAATGAGCAGTTCTTC
CDR3aa: CASSQMEVSYNEQFF

v_gene: TRBV6-6
j_gene: TRBJ2-7
abundance: .
d_gene: TRBD1
CDR3nt: TGTGCCAGCAGTTTACTTCCGGGACAGGGACCCGAGCAGTACTTC
CDR3aa: CASSLLPGQGPEQYF